This T cell receptor (beta chain) was captured by sequencing in a study of graft-versus-host responses after intestinal transplantation. V lost 6 bases, J lost 3 bases, and 5 bases stayed unmatched. CDR3 length: 15 residues. CDR1 and CDR2 (germline): MNHEY, SMNVEV (reference sequence). Generated by immunoSEQ multiplex PCR, the TCRdb table keeps only in-frame clones and is missing some. This sample carries around 110,000 clones, around 92% of them seen once, and the ten largest clones take under 1.5%. Comments on this clone: Its target is not known.

This TCR derives from a human donor who was the organ donor for an intestinal transplant. Sequences were derived from unstimulated CD8+ T cells sorted from spleen or lymph node cells, sampled before transplant. The rearrangement joins TRBV27 to TRBJ2-3, with 11 bases matching TRBD2. The CDR3 bases are TGTGCCAGCAGGGGGTGGACTAGCGGGACAGATACGCAGTATTTT. Translated: CASRGWTSGTDTQYF.